The clone carrying this TCR beta chain was counted at least ten times. Exclusion criteria comprised uncontrolled infection, other autoimmune disease, pregnancy or lactation. Together with thyroid ultrasound, orbital computed tomography, serum thyroxine and TRAb, clinical symptoms were used for diagnoses. Fresh peripheral blood, roughly 9.6 ml, was the source of the PBMCs. Amplification of TCR beta CDR3 regions was performed using RNA transcripts as template. The study used the HTBI primer set for a first-round RT-PCR of the TCR CDR3. Using its own MiXCR run on the multiplex PCR reads, TCRdb lists one record per CDR3 protein. The sample has approximately 370,000 distinct CDR3 sequences; about a sixth are singletons. The data derive from a study of T cells in Graves' hyperthyroidism and ophthalmopathy. Germline assignment: CDR1 MNHEY and CDR2 SMNVEV (reference sequence). The CDR3 has 16 residues. Trimming removed 5 bases from V and 4 bases from J; junction bases left unmatched: 13.

The source is a woman in her 30s with Graves' hyperthyroidism that later progressed to Graves' ophthalmopathy. Material: blood. V usage is TRBV27 and J usage is TRBJ2-7, with TRBD2 matching 8 bases. The chain's CDR3 is CASSPEAGVGFYEQYF. The CDR3 nucleotides read TGTGCCAGCAGTCCCGAAGCGGGAGTTGGGTTTTACGAGCAGTACTTC.